This passage covers 26 T cell receptor beta chains from one sample sequenced in a study of CD8+ T cells in alopecia areata. The authors extracted RNA and reverse transcribed it into cDNA as the sequencing template. The protocol was immunoSEQ multiplex PCR, while the TCRdb copy is restricted to in-frame clones and leaves out a portion. The sample contains approximately 130,000 clones, approximately 47% of which appear only once. Sequencing was carried out using NKG2D-low CD8+ T cells sorted from blood. The receptors come from a human donor with alopecia areata.

This clone appeared a few times. This chain links TRBV15 with TRBJ2-7, with 9 bases lining up with TRBD1. The germline V gene has CDR1 LNHNV and CDR2 YYDKDF (reference sequence). V lost 8 bases to trimming and J lost 5 bases; unmatched junction nucleotides: 7. The CDR3 contains 13 residues. CDR3 nucleotide sequence: TGTGCCACCTCCGGGACAGGGAACAACGAGCAGTACTTC. This encodes CATSGTGNNEQYF.

This clone was counted between two and nine times. The chain joins TRBV15 to TRBJ1-2; possibly TRBD1 for D (5 bases). Per the germline V gene, CDR1 is LNHNV and CDR2 is YYDKDF (reference sequence). The CDR3 totals 11 residues. V lost 5 bases and J lost 7, with 8 bases in between. The CDR3, as DNA: TGTGCCACCAGCCAAGGGGTTGGCTACACCTTC. Amino acid sequence: CATSQGVGYTF.

The rearrangement joins TRBV5-6 to TRBJ2-7, with D perhaps TRBD1 (6 bases). Germline V gene sequence: CDR1 SGHDT, CDR2 YYEEEE. The V gene lost 0 bases and the J gene lost 7 bases, with 8 bases spanning the gap. The CDR3 runs to 12 residues. CDR3 sequence (DNA): TGTGCCAGCAGCTTGGGGGGGACAGAGCAGTACTTC. As protein: CASSLGGTEQYF.

This clone was observed a few times. Different DNA sequences within this sample yield the same CDR3. This chain connects TRBV29-1 to TRBJ2-7; TRBD1 aligns across 7 bases. Germline V gene data show CDR1 as SQVTM and CDR2 as ANQGSEA. The V gene end was trimmed by 7 bases and the J gene end by 1 base; junction bases not matched to a gene: 4. This CDR3 spans 12 amino acids. CDR3 region: CSARQGSYEQYF. CDR3 coding DNA: TGCAGCGCCCGACAGGGATCCTACGAGCAGTACTTC.

CDR3 DNA: TGCAGCGTTGCCGGGACAGGTTCAGAAGCTTTCTTT. Amino acids: CSVAGTGSEAFF. The rearrangement links TRBV29-1 to TRBJ1-1; 8 nucleotides agree with TRBD1. Germline lookup yields CDR1 SQVTM and CDR2 ANQGSEA. V shed 4 bases, J shed 8 bases, and the junction held 6 bases outside the gene matches. The CDR3 contains 12 residues.

This chain joins TRBV5-1 and TRBJ1-1; D unclear. Trimming removed 5 bases from V and 0 bases from J, with 8 bases in between. The CDR3 spans 13 residues. CDR1 and CDR2 from the germline V gene are SGHRS and YFSETQ. The CDR3 DNA follows: TGCGCCAGCAGGGGAGAAATGAACACTGAAGCTTTCTTT. This translates into CASRGEMNTEAFF.

CDR3: CASILTGVQDTQYF. The CDR3 DNA reads TGTGCCAGCATTCTGACAGGGGTGCAAGATACGCAGTATTTT. The rearrangement joins TRBV2 to TRBJ2-3, with TRBD1 matching 8 bases. The length of the CDR3 is 14 residues. The trim removed 7 bases at V and 5 bases at J, leaving 8 bases unmatched. The germline V gene encodes CDR1 SNHLY and CDR2 FYNNEI.

The chain couples TRBV30 to TRBJ2-3, with TRBD2 matching over 8 bases. This CDR3 comprises 14 residues. Germline trimming cut 4 bases from V and 6 bases from J; bases unmatched to any gene: 9. The germline CDR1 and CDR2 sequences are GTSNPN and SVGIG (reference sequence). For the CDR3, the DNA is TGTGCCTGGACCGAAGGGCGGGGGGCGGATACGCAGTATTTT. Translation: CAWTEGRGADTQYF.

The genes are TRBV6-6 and TRBJ2-7, with D maybe TRBD2 (5 bases). The CDR3 extends over 15 amino acids. The germline V gene has CDR1 MNHNY and CDR2 SVGAGI (reference sequence). The germline V and J ends were trimmed by 0 bases and 1 base, with 10 bases remaining between them. CDR3 nucleotide sequence: TGTGCCAGCAGTTACTCGTTCGAGGGTTCCTACGAGCAGTACTTC. The encoded protein is CASSYSFEGSYEQYF.

V usage is TRBV29-1 and J usage is TRBJ2-3; D is ambiguous. Germline V gives CDR1 SQVTM, CDR2 ANQGSEA. The CDR3 is 13 residues long. The V and J ends lost 7 bases and 0 bases respectively, with 11 bases between them. The CDR3 loop reads CSAEGLSTDTQYF. CDR3 nucleotides: TGCAGCGCCGAAGGCCTGAGCACAGATACGCAGTATTTT.

The chain uses TRBV29-1 and TRBJ2-7; D is unresolved. Germline V gene sequence: CDR1 SQVTM, CDR2 ANQGSEA. Trimming shortened V by 2 bases and J by 5 bases, and 7 bases separated the two germline ends. The CDR3 has 11 residues. DNA for the CDR3: TGCAGCGTTGAATTGTGGGACGAGCAGTACTTC. This encodes CSVELWDEQYF.

The rearrangement uses TRBV5-6 and TRBJ1-1; 9 bases are a match to TRBD1. The CDR3 contains 15 residues. The germline CDR1 and CDR2 sequences are SGHDT and YYEEEE. With V trimmed by 4 bases and J by 0 bases, 4 bases remained unmatched. The CDR3 DNA is TGTGCCAGCAGCCCGGGACAGGGACTGAACACTGAAGCTTTCTTT. This gives the protein CASSPGQGLNTEAFF.

The chain has TRBV12-5 and TRBJ2-1; 7 nucleotides agree with TRBD1. Germline-derived CDR1 and CDR2 are LGHNT and FRNRAP. This CDR3 is 13 amino acids long. Germline trimming cut 6 bases from V and 3 bases from J; bases unmatched to any gene: 2. CDR3 sequence (DNA): TGTGCTAGTGGGGGACAGAACTACAATGAGCAGTTCTTC. Encoded protein: CASGGQNYNEQFF.

This clone occurred a few times. The sample carries other DNA sequences with the same CDR3. This chain joins TRBV5-1 and TRBJ2-1; D unclear. The CDR3 is made up of 11 amino acids. Germline lookup yields CDR1 SGHRS and CDR2 YFSETQ. V shed 0 bases and J shed 6 bases, with 1 base lying between them. CDR3 region: CASSLGNEQFF. The CDR3 DNA is TGCGCCAGCAGCTTGGGCAATGAGCAGTTCTTC.

The chain has TRBV23-1 and TRBJ2-1, with D perhaps TRBD2 (5 bases). TRBV23-1 is an ORF, with its function uncertain. The CDR3 is 14 residues long. Between the trimmed V and J ends, which lost 5 bases and 4 bases, there was a span of 12 bases. CDR3 sequence: CASSGPGEYNEQFF. The CDR3, as DNA: TGCGCCAGCAGTGGCCCCGGGGAGTACAATGAGCAGTTCTTC.

The rearrangement joins TRBV27 to TRBJ1-6; TRBD1 is a possible D gene (5 bases). Deletions cut 7 bases from V and 7 bases from J, with 11 bases between. Germline V gene sequence: CDR1 MNHEY, CDR2 SMNVEV (reference sequence). The CDR3 consists of 13 residues. The CDR3 reads CASTAGGNSPLHF. DNA for the CDR3: TGTGCCAGCACTGCCGGGGGAAATTCACCCCTCCACTTT.

The chain carries TRBV27 and TRBJ2-4, with 8 bases matching TRBD1. The V and J ends lost 9 bases and 5 bases, in that order; junction bases with no gene match: 6. This CDR3 comprises 13 residues. The germline gives CDR1 MNHEY, CDR2 SMNVEV (reference sequence). This CDR3 is CASRDRGQNIQYF. Here the CDR3 DNA reads TGTGCCAGTCGAGACAGGGGCCAAAACATTCAGTACTTC.

The rearrangement links TRBV2 to TRBJ2-3; the match to TRBD2 covers 14 bases. This CDR3 spans 15 amino acids. Trimming at V came to 7 bases and at J to 6 bases, leaving 6 bases not matched to a gene. CDR1 is SNHLY, CDR2 FYNNEI, per germline. The CDR3 DNA reads TGTGCCAGCACTCGGACTAGCGGGAGGCCCGATACGCAGTATTTT. Translating it yields CASTRTSGRPDTQYF.

The chain carries TRBV9 and TRBJ2-7, with a weak D call TRBD1 (6 bases). Germline-derived CDR1 and CDR2 are SGDLS and YYNGEE. CDR3 size: 15 residues. Trimming took 4 bases from V and 2 from J, leaving 16 bases between them. The CDR3 sequence is CASSHAGDTTYEQYF. The CDR3 region has the DNA TGTGCCAGCAGCCACGCCGGGGACACAACCTACGAGCAGTACTTC.

The chain joins TRBV4-1 to TRBJ2-1; 8 bases fit TRBD2. From germline, CDR1 is MGHRA and CDR2 YSYEKL. The J segment lost 4 bases and the V segment lost 0 bases, leaving 8 bases of the junction unmatched. The CDR3 is 17 amino acids. The CDR3, as DNA: TGCGCCAGCAGCCAAGATTGGTCGGGGGGGTCATACAATGAGCAGTTCTTC. It translates to CASSQDWSGGSYNEQFF.

The chain recombines TRBV6-5 with TRBJ2-7; D may be TRBD1 (5 bases). V was shortened by 3 bases and J by 3 bases, with 12 bases between the two germline ends. Per germline, CDR1 MNHEY and CDR2 SVGAGI. The CDR3 contains 14 residues. The CDR3 DNA sequence: TGTGCCAGCAGTTATTCGGACACCCACTACGAGCAGTACTTC. Translation: CASSYSDTHYEQYF.

This rearrangement joins TRBV30 to TRBJ1-5, with D perhaps matching TRBD1 (6 bases). The length of the CDR3 is 12 residues. Germline CDR1 GTSNPN, CDR2 SVGIG (reference sequence). V gave up 4 bases and J gave up 5 bases, with 9 bases separating them. The CDR3 spells CAWKTGHQPQHF. For the CDR3, the DNA is TGTGCCTGGAAGACAGGCCATCAGCCCCAGCATTTT.

J is TRBJ2-3 and V is TRBV29-1, with D unresolved. The CDR3 loop spans 13 amino acids. Deletions cut 4 bases from V and 1 base from J, with 9 bases between. Germline CDR1 is SQVTM and CDR2 is ANQGSEA. The DNA of the CDR3 is TGCAGCGTTGTATACCCAGGCACAGATACGCAGTATTTT. Translating gives CSVVYPGTDTQYF.

This clone was counted a single time. The chain links TRBV2 to TRBJ1-1; possibly TRBD1 for D (6 bases). Germline V gene data show CDR1 as SNHLY and CDR2 as FYNNEI. V dropped 9 bases and J dropped 4 bases, with 12 bases sitting between them. The CDR3 covers 12 residues. This CDR3 is CARDRSPTEAFF. CDR3 sequence (DNA): TGTGCCAGAGACAGGAGCCCCACTGAAGCTTTCTTT.

This clone was seen a few times. The sample contains more than one DNA sequence encoding this CDR3. This chain joins TRBV29-1 and TRBJ2-1, with D uncertain. This CDR3 comprises 13 residues. V gave up 1 base and J gave up 0 bases, with 4 bases separating them. The germline V gene has CDR1 SQVTM and CDR2 ANQGSEA. The DNA of the CDR3 is TGCAGCGTTGAAGGGGTCTCCTACAATGAGCAGTTCTTC. Protein product: CSVEGVSYNEQFF.

This chain connects TRBV23-1 to TRBJ1-3; D is uncertain. TRBV23-1 is an ORF, with its function uncertain. This CDR3 has 17 amino acids. V lost 3 bases and J lost 0, with 15 bases in between. CDR3: CASSQVTPRRSGNTIYF. The CDR3 DNA is TGCGCCAGCAGTCAGGTGACACCCCGGCGCTCTGGAAACACCATATATTTT.